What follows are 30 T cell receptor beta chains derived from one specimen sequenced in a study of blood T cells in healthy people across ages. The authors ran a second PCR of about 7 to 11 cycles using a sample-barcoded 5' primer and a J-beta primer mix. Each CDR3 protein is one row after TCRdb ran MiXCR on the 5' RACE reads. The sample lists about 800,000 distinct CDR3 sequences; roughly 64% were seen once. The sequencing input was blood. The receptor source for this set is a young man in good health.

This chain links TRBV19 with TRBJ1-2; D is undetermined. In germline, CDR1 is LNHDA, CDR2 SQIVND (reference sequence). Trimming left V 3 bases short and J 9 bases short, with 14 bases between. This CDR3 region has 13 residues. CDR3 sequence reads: CASSIATPDCYTF. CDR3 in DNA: TGTGCCAGTAGTATTGCGACACCAGATTGCTACACCTTC.

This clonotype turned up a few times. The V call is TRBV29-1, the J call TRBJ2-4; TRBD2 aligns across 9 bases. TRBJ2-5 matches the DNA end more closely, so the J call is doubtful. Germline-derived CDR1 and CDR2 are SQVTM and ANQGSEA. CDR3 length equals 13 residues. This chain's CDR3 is CSVPPTSGETQYF. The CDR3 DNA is TGCAGCGTTCCCCCGACTAGCGGAGAGACCCAGTACTTC.

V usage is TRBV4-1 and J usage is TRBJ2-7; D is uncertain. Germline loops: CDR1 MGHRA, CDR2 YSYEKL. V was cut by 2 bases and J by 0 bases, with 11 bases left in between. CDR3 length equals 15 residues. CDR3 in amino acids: CASSQTAKGSYEQYF. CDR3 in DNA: TGCGCCAGCAGCCAAACAGCAAAAGGCTCCTACGAGCAGTACTTC.

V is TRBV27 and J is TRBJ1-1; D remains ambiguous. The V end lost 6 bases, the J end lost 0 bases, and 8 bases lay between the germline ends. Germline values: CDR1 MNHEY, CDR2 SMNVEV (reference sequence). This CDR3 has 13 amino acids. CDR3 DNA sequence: TGTGCCAGCAGCCTAAAGATGAACACTGAAGCTTTCTTT. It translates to CASSLKMNTEAFF.

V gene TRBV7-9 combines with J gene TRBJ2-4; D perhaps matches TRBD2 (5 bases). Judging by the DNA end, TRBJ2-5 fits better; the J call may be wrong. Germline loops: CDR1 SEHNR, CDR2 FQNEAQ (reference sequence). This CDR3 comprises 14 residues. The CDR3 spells CASNPTASGWTQYF. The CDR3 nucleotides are TGTGCCAGCAATCCTACAGCCTCGGGGTGGACCCAGTACTTC.

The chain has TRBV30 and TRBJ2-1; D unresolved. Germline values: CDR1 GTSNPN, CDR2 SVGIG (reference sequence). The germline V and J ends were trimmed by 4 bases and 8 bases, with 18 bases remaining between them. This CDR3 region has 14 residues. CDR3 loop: CAWMSDGYDHEQFF. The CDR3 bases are TGTGCCTGGATGTCGGACGGATACGACCATGAGCAGTTCTTC.

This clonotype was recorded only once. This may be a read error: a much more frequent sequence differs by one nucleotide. The CDR3 DNA sequence: TGTGCCAGCAGCTTAGCGCGGGCAAGCCCCACCTACGAGCAGTACTTC. Its translation is CASSLARASPTYEQYF. This chain connects TRBV7-9 to TRBJ2-7, with D possibly matching TRBD2 (5 bases). The CDR3 totals 16 residues. Germline CDR1 and CDR2: SEHNR and FQNEAQ (reference sequence). Trimming took 0 bases from V and 2 from J, leaving 14 bases between them.

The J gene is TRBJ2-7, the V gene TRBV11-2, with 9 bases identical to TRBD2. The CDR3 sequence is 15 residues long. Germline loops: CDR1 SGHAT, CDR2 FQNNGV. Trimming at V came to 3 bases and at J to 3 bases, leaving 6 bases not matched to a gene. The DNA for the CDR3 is TGTGCCAGCAGCTTTGGCGGGGGGGCTTTCTACGAGCAGTACTTC. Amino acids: CASSFGGGAFYEQYF.

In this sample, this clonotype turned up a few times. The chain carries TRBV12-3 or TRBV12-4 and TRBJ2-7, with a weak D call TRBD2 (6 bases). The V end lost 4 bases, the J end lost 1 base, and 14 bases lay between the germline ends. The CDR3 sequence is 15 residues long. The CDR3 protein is CASSSGTGGSYEQYF. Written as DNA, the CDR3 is TGTGCCAGCAGTTCCGGGACTGGCGGGTCCTACGAGCAGTACTTC.

The CDR3 spells CASNEGQIYEQYF. In nucleotides, the CDR3 is TGTGCCAGCAACGAGGGACAAATCTACGAGCAGTACTTC. The gene calls are TRBV28 and TRBJ2-7, with a weak D call TRBD1 (6 bases). The ends were cut back, 7 bases at V and 3 bases at J, with 13 bases in the middle. This CDR3 contains 13 residues. The germline V gene encodes CDR1 MDHEN and CDR2 SYDVKM.

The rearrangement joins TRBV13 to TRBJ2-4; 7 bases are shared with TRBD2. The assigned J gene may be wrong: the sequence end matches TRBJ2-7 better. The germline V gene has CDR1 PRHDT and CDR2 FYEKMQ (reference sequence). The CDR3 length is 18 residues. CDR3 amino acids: CASSPRPQLAGRAHEQYF. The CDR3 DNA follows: TGTGCCAGCAGCCCTAGACCTCAGTTGGCGGGGAGGGCCCACGAGCAGTACTTC.

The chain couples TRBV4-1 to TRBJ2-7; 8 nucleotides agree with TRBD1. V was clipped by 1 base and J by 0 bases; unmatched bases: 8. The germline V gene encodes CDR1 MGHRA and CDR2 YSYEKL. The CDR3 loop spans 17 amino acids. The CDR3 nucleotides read TGCGCCAGCAGCCAAGTTTGGACAGGGACCAGCTCCTACGAGCAGTACTTC. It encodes CASSQVWTGTSSYEQYF.

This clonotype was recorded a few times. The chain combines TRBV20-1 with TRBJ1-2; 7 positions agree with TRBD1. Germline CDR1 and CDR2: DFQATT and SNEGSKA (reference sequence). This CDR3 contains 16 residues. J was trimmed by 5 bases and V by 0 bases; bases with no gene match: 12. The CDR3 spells CSARDRGDSFHYGYTF. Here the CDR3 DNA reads TGCAGTGCTAGAGATCGGGGGGACAGTTTTCATTATGGCTACACCTTC.

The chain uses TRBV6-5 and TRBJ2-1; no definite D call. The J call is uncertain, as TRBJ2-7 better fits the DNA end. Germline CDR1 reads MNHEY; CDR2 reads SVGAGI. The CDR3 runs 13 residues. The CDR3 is CASSYSDRYEQYF. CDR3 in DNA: TGTGCCAGCAGTTACTCTGACCGCTACGAGCAGTACTTC.

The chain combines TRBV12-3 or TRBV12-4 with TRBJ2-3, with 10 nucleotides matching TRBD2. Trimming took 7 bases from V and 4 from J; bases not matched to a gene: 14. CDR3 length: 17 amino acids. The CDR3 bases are TGTGCCAGCACCGTACTAGCGGGAAGAGACACGGCAGATACGCAGTATTTT. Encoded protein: CASTVLAGRDTADTQYF.

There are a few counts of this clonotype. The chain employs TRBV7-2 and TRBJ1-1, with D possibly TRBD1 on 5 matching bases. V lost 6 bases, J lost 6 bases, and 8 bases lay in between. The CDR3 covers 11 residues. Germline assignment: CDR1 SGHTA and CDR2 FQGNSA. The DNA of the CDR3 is TGTGCCAGCAGGGGGGTCGCTGAAGCTTTCTTT. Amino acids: CASRGVAEAFF.

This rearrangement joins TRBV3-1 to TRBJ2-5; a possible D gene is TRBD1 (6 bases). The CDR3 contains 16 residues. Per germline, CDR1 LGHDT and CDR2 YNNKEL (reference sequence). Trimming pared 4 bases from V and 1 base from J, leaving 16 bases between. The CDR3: CASSRTDSWLQETQYF. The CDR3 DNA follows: TGTGCCAGCAGCCGAACGGACAGCTGGCTCCAAGAGACCCAGTACTTC.

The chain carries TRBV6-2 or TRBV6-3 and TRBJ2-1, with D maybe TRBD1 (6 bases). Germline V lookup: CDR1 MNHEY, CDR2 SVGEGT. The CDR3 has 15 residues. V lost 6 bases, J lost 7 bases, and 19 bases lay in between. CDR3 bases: TGTGCCAGCAGACCGACAGGAAGGTTTGAGAATGAGCAGTTCTTC. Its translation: CASRPTGRFENEQFF.

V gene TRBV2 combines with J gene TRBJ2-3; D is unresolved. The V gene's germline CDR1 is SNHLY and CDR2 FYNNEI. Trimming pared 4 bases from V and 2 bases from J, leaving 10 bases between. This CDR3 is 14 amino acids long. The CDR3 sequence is CASSASSTTDTQYF. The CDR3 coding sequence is TGTGCCAGCAGTGCCTCGAGCACCACAGATACGCAGTATTTT.

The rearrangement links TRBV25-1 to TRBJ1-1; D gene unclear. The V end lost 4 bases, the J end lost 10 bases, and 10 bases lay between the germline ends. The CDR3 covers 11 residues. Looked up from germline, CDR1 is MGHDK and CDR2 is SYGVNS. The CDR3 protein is CASSVGLGAFF. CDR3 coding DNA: TGTGCCAGCAGTGTTGGCCTTGGAGCTTTCTTT.

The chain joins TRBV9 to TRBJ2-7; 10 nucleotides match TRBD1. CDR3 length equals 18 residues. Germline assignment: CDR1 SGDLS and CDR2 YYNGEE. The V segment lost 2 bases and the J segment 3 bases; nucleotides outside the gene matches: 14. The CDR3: CASSVGTGEGSRSYEQYF. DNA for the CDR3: TGTGCCAGCAGCGTCGGGACAGGGGAAGGCTCACGAAGCTACGAGCAGTACTTC.

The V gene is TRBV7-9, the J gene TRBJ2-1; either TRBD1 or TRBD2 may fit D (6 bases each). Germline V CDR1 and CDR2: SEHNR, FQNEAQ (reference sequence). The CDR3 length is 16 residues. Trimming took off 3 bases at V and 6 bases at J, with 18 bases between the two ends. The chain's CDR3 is CASSLGRPGASNEQFF. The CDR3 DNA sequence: TGTGCCAGCAGCTTGGGTCGTCCGGGGGCCTCCAATGAGCAGTTCTTC. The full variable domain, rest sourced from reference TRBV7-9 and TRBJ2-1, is DTGVSQNPRHKITKRGQNVTFRCDPISEHNRLYWYRQTLGQGPEFLTYFQNEAQLEKSRLLSDRFSAERPKGSFSTLEIQRTEQGDSAMYLCASSLGRPGASNEQFFGPGTRLTVL.

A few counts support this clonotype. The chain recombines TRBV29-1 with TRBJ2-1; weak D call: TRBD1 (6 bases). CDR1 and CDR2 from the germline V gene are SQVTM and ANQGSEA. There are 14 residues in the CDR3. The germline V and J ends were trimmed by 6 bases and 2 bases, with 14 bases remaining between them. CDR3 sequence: CSVDRGAPYNEQFF. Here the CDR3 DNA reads TGCAGCGTGGACAGAGGGGCTCCCTACAATGAGCAGTTCTTC.

This CDR3 is CSVEDREVSEQFF. CDR3 DNA: TGCAGCGTTGAAGATAGGGAAGTTAGTGAGCAGTTCTTC. The V call is TRBV29-1, the J call TRBJ2-1; no reliable D call. The CDR3 runs to 13 residues. V was shortened by 0 bases and J by 9 bases, with 12 bases between the two germline ends. The germline gives CDR1 SQVTM, CDR2 ANQGSEA.

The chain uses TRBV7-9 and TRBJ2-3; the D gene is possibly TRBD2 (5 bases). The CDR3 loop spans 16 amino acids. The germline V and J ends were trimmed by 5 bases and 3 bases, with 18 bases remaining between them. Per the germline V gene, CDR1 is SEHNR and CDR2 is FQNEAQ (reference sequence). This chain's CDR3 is CASSPARGTQTDTQYF. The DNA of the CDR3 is TGTGCCAGCAGCCCCGCCCGGGGTACACAAACAGATACGCAGTATTTT.

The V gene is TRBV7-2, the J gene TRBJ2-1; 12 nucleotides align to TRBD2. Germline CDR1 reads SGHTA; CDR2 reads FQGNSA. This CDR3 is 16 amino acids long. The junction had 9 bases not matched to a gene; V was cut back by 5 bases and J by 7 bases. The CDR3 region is CASSPRLAGVGNEQFF. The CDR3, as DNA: TGTGCCAGCAGCCCAAGACTAGCGGGAGTAGGAAATGAGCAGTTCTTC. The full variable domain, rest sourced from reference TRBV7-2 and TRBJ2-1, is GAGVSQSPSNKVTEKGKDVELRCDPISGHTALYWYRQSLGQGLEFLIYFQGNSAPDKSGLPSDRFSAERTGGSVSTLTIQRTQQEDSAVYLCASSPRLAGVGNEQFFGPGTRLTVL.

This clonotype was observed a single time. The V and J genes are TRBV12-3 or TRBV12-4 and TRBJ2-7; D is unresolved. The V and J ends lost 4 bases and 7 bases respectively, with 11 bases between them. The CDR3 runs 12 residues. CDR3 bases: TGTGCCAGCAGTTGGATCGAAAGGGAGCAGTACTTC. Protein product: CASSWIEREQYF.

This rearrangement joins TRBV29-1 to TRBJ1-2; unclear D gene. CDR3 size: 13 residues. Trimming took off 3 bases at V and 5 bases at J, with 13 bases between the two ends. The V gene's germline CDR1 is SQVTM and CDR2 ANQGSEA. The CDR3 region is CSVDITGAYGYTF. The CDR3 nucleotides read TGCAGCGTTGATATAACGGGAGCATATGGCTACACCTTC.

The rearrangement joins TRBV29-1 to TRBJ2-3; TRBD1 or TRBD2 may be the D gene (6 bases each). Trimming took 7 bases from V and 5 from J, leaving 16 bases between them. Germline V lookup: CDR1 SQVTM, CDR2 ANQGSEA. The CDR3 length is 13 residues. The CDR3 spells CSGCPRGQDTQYF. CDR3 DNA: TGCAGCGGCTGTCCCCGGGGGCAAGATACGCAGTATTTT.

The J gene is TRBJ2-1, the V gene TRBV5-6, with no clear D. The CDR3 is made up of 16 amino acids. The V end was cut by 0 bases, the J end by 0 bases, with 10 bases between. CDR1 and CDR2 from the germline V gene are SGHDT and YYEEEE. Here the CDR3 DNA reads TGTGCCAGCAGCTTGGGTCCGGAAAGCTCCTACAATGAGCAGTTCTTC. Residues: CASSLGPESSYNEQFF.